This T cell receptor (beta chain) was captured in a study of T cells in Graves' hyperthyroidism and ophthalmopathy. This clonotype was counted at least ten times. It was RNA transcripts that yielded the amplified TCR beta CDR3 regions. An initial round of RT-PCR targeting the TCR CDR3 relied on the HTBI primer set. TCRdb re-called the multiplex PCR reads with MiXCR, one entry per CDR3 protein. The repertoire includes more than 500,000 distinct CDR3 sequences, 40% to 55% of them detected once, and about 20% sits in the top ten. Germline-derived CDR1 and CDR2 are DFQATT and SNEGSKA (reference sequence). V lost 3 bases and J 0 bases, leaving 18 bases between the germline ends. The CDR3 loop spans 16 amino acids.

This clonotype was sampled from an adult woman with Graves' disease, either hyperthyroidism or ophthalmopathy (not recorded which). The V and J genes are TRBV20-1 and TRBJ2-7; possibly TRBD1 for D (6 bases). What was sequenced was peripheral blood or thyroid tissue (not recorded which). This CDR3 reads CSARGTDRLTSYEQYF. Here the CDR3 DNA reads TGCAGTGCTAGGGGAACGGACAGACTTACCTCCTACGAGCAGTACTTC.